These 21 T cell receptor beta chains were sequenced from one sample in a study of regulatory T cells in long-lasting Graves disease. The TCR beta library used iRepertoire HTBI primers with Arm-PCR amplification of CDR3. MiXCR, run by TCRdb on the multiplex PCR reads, gives a single entry per CDR3 protein. Here the sample spans roughly 400,000 distinct CDR3 sequences, roughly 20% being singletons. Documented time point: persistent/refractory GD, antithyroid drugs over 5 years with positive TRAb. With RNA extracted from PBMCs as input, the TCR library was made. This sample comprised peripheral blood mononuclear cells (PBMCs), obtained when the disease was refractory, from a patient treated with antithyroid drugs. Receptors were obtained from a female donor with Graves disease.

This clonotype was recorded once. This chain uses TRBV6-1 with TRBJ2-3; D might be TRBD2 (5 bases). Germline loops: CDR1 MNHNS, CDR2 SASEGT. V lost 2 bases and J 2 bases, leaving 11 bases between the germline ends. The CDR3 is made up of 15 amino acids. The CDR3 nucleotides read TGTGCCAGCAGTGAATTCGCGGGCCTCACAGATACGCAGTATTTT. Protein sequence: CASSEFAGLTDTQYF.

This clonotype showed up many times. The rearrangement uses TRBV12-3 or TRBV12-4 and TRBJ2-4; the D call may be TRBD1 or TRBD2 (7 bases each). This CDR3 is built from 17 residues. The V end was cut by 5 bases, the J end by 7 bases, with 24 bases between. The CDR3 sequence is CASSGLGENRGGNIQYF. DNA for the CDR3: TGTGCCAGCAGTGGTTTAGGGGAAAACAGGGGAGGGAACATTCAGTACTTC.

This clonotype was seen only once. The chain joins TRBV19 to TRBJ2-3; 9 nucleotides agree with TRBD1. Looked up from germline, CDR1 is LNHDA and CDR2 is SQIVND (reference sequence). The V and J ends lost 9 bases and 4 bases, in that order; junction bases with no gene match: 8. CDR3 length: 14 residues. The CDR3 coding sequence is TGTGCCAGCCACAAACAGGGGGCGGCAGATACGCAGTATTTT. Residues: CASHKQGAADTQYF. Complete variable domain (other parts from reference TRBV19 and TRBJ2-3): DGGITQSPKYLFRKEGQNVTLSCEQNLNHDAMYWYRQDPGQGLRLIYYSQIVNDFQKGDIAEGYSVSREKKESFPLTVTSAQKNPTAFYLCASHKQGAADTQYFGPGTRLTVL.

There are a few counts of this clonotype. The J gene is TRBJ2-3, the V gene TRBV7-2; D might be TRBD1 (6 bases). Trimming stripped 0 bases from V and 0 bases from J, with 7 bases between. Germline lookup yields CDR1 SGHTA and CDR2 FQGNSA. The CDR3 sequence is 15 residues long. The CDR3 reads CASSLAGHSTDTQYF. Here the CDR3 DNA reads TGTGCCAGCAGCTTAGCGGGACATAGCACAGATACGCAGTATTTT.

Of note for this clonotype: A far larger clone is only one base removed, so a read error is likely. This chain uses TRBV2 with TRBJ2-5, with D unclear. CDR3 size: 11 residues. The germline V gene has CDR1 SNHLY and CDR2 FYNNEI. CDR3: CASSPQETQHF. The CDR3 coding sequence is TGTGCCAGCAGCCCCCAAGAGACCCAGCACTTC.

The table lists this clonotype with many counts. The V and J genes are TRBV11-1 and TRBJ1-1, with D possibly matching TRBD1 (5 bases). Germline values: CDR1 SGHAT, CDR2 FQDESV (reference sequence). V was pared by 5 bases and J by 10 bases, with 20 bases between. CDR3 length: 14 residues. For the CDR3, the DNA is TGTGCCAGCAGCCCTCAACCGCGGGGACTCGTAGCTTTCTTT. Residues: CASSPQPRGLVAFF.

This clonotype was counted a few times. The rearrangement joins TRBV27 to TRBJ1-5; 9 nucleotides match TRBD1. The ends lost 7 bases at V and 6 bases at J; junction bases unmatched: 4. Germline CDR1 MNHEY, CDR2 SMNVEV (reference sequence). This CDR3 is built from 13 residues. The CDR3 reads CASMDRGGQPQHF. The CDR3 coding sequence is TGTGCCAGCATGGACAGGGGAGGTCAGCCCCAGCATTTT.

The CDR3 coding sequence is TGTGCCAGCAGTTCGGACTATTGGCTTGAGACCCAGTACTTC. This sequence encodes CASSSDYWLETQYF. The chain combines TRBV7-2 with TRBJ2-5, with D perhaps matching TRBD2 (6 bases). Germline assignment: CDR1 SGHTA and CDR2 FQGNSA. V gave up 6 bases and J gave up 5 bases, with 16 bases separating them. The CDR3 is 14 residues long.

This chain's CDR3 is CSVGALGGSRGEQYF. DNA of the CDR3: TGCAGCGTTGGGGCCCTAGGCGGATCCCGGGGGGAGCAGTACTTC. The rearrangement uses TRBV29-1 and TRBJ2-7, with D perhaps TRBD2 (6 bases). In germline, CDR1 is SQVTM, CDR2 ANQGSEA. The CDR3 has 15 residues. The ends were cut back, 4 bases at V and 7 bases at J, with 23 bases in the middle.

V is TRBV6-2 or TRBV6-3 and J is TRBJ2-6; D call uncertain. Germline CDR1 and CDR2: MNHEY and SVGEGT. The CDR3 consists of 15 residues. V was cut by 4 bases and J by 0 bases, with 7 bases left in between. CDR3 bases: TGTGCCAGCAGTTGGGGTCTCTCTGGGGCCAACGTCCTGACTTTC. This encodes CASSWGLSGANVLTF.

This clonotype was detected many times. The chain joins TRBV7-2 to TRBJ2-7, with 15 bases identical to TRBD2. CDR1 and CDR2 (germline): SGHTA, FQGNSA. Germline trimming cut 1 base from V and 7 bases from J; bases unmatched to any gene: 2. The CDR3 consists of 15 residues. As DNA, the CDR3 is TGTGCCAGCAGCTTAGGGGGACTAGCGGGAGGAGAGCAGTACTTC. Its protein product is CASSLGGLAGGEQYF.

This clonotype was seen repeatedly, ten times or more. This chain connects TRBV6-5 to TRBJ1-1, with unresolved D. Per the germline V gene, CDR1 is MNHEY and CDR2 is SVGAGI. Trimming pared 0 bases from V and 4 bases from J, leaving 9 bases between. The CDR3 runs 14 residues. The CDR3: CASSYSVAVTEAFF. The CDR3 nucleotides are TGTGCCAGCAGTTACTCGGTGGCCGTCACTGAAGCTTTCTTT.

On this clonotype: A far larger clone differs by one base, so this is likely a read error. V and J are TRBV11-2 and TRBJ1-4, with 8 bases that match TRBD1. J gave up 8 bases and V 5 bases, and 13 bases lay outside the gene matches. CDR1 and CDR2 (germline): SGHAT, FQNNGV. The CDR3 extends over 16 amino acids. For the CDR3, the DNA is TGTGCCAGCAGCACCCCCGAGGCAGGGGGCGGCGAAAAACTGTTTTTT. Its translation is CASSTPEAGGGEKLFF.

This clonotype came up a few times. This chain joins TRBV2 and TRBJ2-2, with 8 bases identical to TRBD1. After removal of 8 bases from V and 7 bases from J, the junction contained 6 bases not matched to a gene. The CDR3 is 13 amino acids. Germline lookup yields CDR1 SNHLY and CDR2 FYNNEI. The CDR3 is CASGQGAVGELFF. The DNA of the CDR3 is TGTGCCAGCGGGCAGGGGGCTGTCGGGGAGCTGTTTTTT.

This clonotype was detected only once. The chain recombines TRBV27 with TRBJ2-7, with 8 bases fitting TRBD2. Germline values: CDR1 MNHEY, CDR2 SMNVEV (reference sequence). The V segment lost 6 bases and the J segment 4 bases; nucleotides outside the gene matches: 11. The CDR3 has 15 amino acids. CDR3 sequence: CASRSQAGGSYEQYF. CDR3 sequence (DNA): TGTGCCAGCAGGTCCCAGGCGGGGGGATCTTACGAGCAGTACTTC.

The chain has TRBV5-6 and TRBJ2-2; possible D gene TRBD1, 5 bases. V lost 2 bases and J lost 0, with 11 bases in between. This CDR3 has 16 amino acids. Looked up from germline, CDR1 is SGHDT and CDR2 is YYEEEE. CDR3 sequence reads: CASSFYQGTNTGELFF. CDR3 nucleotide sequence: TGTGCCAGCAGCTTTTATCAGGGAACGAACACCGGGGAGCTGTTTTTT.

This clonotype has ten or more counts. The V and J genes are TRBV12-3 or TRBV12-4 and TRBJ1-1; no clear D. The length of the CDR3 is 13 residues. V was shortened by 1 base and J by 6 bases, with 9 bases between the two germline ends. The CDR3 loop is CASSLVPGPEAFF. DNA of the CDR3: TGTGCCAGCAGTTTAGTCCCGGGCCCTGAAGCTTTCTTT.

This rearrangement joins TRBV7-9 to TRBJ1-1; D perhaps matches TRBD1 (6 bases). The V end lost 1 base, the J end lost 1 base, and 10 bases lay between the germline ends. CDR3 length: 15 amino acids. Germline-derived CDR1 and CDR2 are SEHNR and FQNEAQ (reference sequence). The CDR3 DNA reads as TGTGCCAGCAGCTTAGATGGACAGTGGAACACTGAAGCTTTCTTT. This codes for CASSLDGQWNTEAFF.

Many counts were recorded for this clonotype. The genes are TRBV7-9 and TRBJ2-5; 8 bases match TRBD1. V lost 8 bases to trimming and J lost 4 bases; unmatched junction nucleotides: 9. The V gene's germline CDR1 is SEHNR and CDR2 FQNEAQ (reference sequence). The CDR3 sequence is 14 residues long. The CDR3 protein is CASGRQGFRETQYF. In DNA form, the CDR3 reads TGTGCCAGCGGAAGACAGGGGTTCCGAGAGACCCAGTACTTC. The full variable domain, with the rest looked up from reference TRBV7-9 and TRBJ2-5, is DTGVSQNPRHKITKRGQNVTFRCDPISEHNRLYWYRQTLGQGPEFLTYFQNEAQLEKSRLLSDRFSAERPKGSFSTLEIQRTEQGDSAMYLCASGRQGFRETQYFGPGTRLLVL.

V and J are TRBV15 and TRBJ1-2, with 9 bases lining up with TRBD1. The CDR3 spans 16 residues. From germline, CDR1 is LNHNV and CDR2 YYDKDF (reference sequence). Germline trimming cut 3 bases from V and 7 bases from J; bases unmatched to any gene: 12. The CDR3 DNA sequence: TGTGCCACCAGCAGGGAGCACGAGGGGGACAGGGCTGGCTACACCTTC. Translation gives CATSREHEGDRAGYTF.

This clonotype appeared many times. V gene TRBV28 combines with J gene TRBJ2-7; D tentatively reads TRBD1 or TRBD2 (5 bases each). The length of the CDR3 is 13 residues. CDR1 and CDR2 from the germline V gene are MDHEN and SYDVKM. The V and J ends lost 8 bases and 2 bases respectively, with 13 bases between them. Written as DNA, the CDR3 is TGTGCCAGCGCTAATCCGGGGCCCTACGAGCAGTACTTC. This translates into CASANPGPYEQYF.